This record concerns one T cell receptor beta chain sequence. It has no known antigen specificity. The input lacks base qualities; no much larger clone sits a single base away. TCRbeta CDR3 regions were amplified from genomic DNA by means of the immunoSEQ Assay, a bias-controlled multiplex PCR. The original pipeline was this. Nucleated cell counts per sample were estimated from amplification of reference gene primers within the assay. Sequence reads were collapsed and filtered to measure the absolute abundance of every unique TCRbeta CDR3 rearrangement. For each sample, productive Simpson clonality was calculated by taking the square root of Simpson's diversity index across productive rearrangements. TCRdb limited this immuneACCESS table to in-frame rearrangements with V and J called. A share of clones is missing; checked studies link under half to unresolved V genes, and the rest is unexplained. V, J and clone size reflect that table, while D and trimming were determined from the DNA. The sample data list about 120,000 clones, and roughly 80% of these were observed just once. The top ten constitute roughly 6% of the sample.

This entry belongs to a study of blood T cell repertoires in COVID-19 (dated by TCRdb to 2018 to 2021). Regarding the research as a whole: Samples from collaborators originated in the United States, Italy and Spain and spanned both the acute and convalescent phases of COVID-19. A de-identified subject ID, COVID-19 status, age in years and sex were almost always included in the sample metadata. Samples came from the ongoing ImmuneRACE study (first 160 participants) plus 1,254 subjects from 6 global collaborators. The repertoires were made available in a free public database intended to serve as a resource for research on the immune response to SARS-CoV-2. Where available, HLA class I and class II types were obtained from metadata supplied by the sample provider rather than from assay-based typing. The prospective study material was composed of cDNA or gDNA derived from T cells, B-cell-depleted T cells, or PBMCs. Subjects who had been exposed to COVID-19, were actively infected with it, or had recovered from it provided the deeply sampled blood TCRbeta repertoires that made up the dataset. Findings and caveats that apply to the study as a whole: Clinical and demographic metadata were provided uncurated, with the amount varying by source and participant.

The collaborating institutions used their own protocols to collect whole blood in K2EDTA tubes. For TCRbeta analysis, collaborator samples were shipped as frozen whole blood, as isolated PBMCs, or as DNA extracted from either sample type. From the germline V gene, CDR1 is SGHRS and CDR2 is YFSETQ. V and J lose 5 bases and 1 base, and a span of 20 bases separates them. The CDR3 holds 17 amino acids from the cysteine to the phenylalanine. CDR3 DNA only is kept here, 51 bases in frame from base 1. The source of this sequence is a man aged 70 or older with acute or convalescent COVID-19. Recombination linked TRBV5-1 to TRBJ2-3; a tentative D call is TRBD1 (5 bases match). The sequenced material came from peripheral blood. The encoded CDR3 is CASSIQVRDSGTDTQYF. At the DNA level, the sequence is TGCGCCAGCAGTATCCAAGTCAGGGATAGTGGCACAGATACGCAGTATTTT.